This T cell receptor (beta chain) appears in the sequencing data of a study of CD8+ T cells in alopecia areata. At the level of the study: The authors scored treated patients' severity by affected scalp percentage. Study findings and constraints: Researchers reported that TCR sharing among patients proved less clear than in mice, possibly HLA-linked. In scalp and blood during tofacitinib, many expanded lesional clones persisted.

Germline CDR1 and CDR2: PRHDT and FYEKMQ (reference sequence). The CDR3 sequence is 15 residues long. V lost 5 bases and J lost 3, with 16 bases in between. For this clone: Its antigen is unknown.

Reverse transcription of extracted RNA yielded cDNA, which provided the sequencing template. The repertoire was sequenced with immunoSEQ multiplex PCR; TCRdb's copy has only in-frame clones and lacks some. Of over 150,000 clones listed, about 53% are singletons. As to treatment: oral pan-JAK inhibitor, 5-10 mg twice daily. From alopecia areata patients, lesional scalp punch biopsies and peripheral blood were collected. The TCR comes from a human donor with alopecia areata. The chain joins TRBV13 to TRBJ1-2; D is possibly TRBD1 (5 bases). This sample comprised CD8+ T cells sorted from blood, obtained at week 24, from a patient treated with tofacitinib. CDR3 loop: CASSTEPARDYGYTF. The CDR3 DNA sequence: TGTGCCAGCAGCACCGAACCGGCCAGGGACTATGGCTACACCTTC.